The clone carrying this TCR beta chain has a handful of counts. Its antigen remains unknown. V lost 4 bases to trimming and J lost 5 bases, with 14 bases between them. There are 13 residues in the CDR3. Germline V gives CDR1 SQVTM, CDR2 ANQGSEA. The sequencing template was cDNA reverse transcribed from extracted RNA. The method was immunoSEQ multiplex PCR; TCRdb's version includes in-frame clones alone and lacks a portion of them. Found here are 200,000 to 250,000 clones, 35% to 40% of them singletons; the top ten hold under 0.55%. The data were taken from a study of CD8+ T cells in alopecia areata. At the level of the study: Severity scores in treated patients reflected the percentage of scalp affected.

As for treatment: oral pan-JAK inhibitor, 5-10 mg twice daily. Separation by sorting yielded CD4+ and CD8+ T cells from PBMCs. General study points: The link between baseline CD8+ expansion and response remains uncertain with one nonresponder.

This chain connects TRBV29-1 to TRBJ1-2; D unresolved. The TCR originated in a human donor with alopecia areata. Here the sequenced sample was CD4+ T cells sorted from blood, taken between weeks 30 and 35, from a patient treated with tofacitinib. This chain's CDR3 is CSVVVPADYGYTF. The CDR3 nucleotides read TGCAGCGTTGTCGTGCCTGCGGATTATGGCTACACCTTC.